One sample yielded the 14 T cell receptor beta chains listed below, sequenced in a study of shared clonotypes between healthy human individuals. Here immunoSEQ multiplex PCR was the method, and the copy in TCRdb shows in-frame clones only, minus some. This sample has about 490,000 clones; around 73% occur once, and the top ten carry around 12%. Sequencing was performed on PBMCs. These receptors all come from a woman in her thirties or forties in good health. Some clones in this sample may be carry-over from other donors' samples.

This clone came up once. The chain carries TRBV5-5 and TRBJ1-1, with 8 bases matching TRBD1. V lost 4 bases to trimming and J lost 3 bases; unmatched junction nucleotides: 8. Germline V lookup: CDR1 SGHKS, CDR2 YYEKEE (reference sequence). CDR3 length: 15 amino acids. CDR3: CASSTAGGEDTEAFF. In nucleotides, the CDR3 is TGTGCCAGCAGCACAGCAGGGGGCGAGGACACTGAAGCTTTCTTT. Supplemented by reference TRBV5-5 and TRBJ1-1, the full variable domain reads DAGVTQSPTHLIKTRGQQVTLRCSPISGHKSVSWYQQVLGQGPQFIFQYYEKEERGRGNFPDRFSARQFPNYSSELNVNALLLGDSALYLCASSTAGGEDTEAFFGQGTRLTVV.

The rearrangement links TRBV7-9 to TRBJ1-4; no clear D. The V and J ends lost 5 bases and 4 bases respectively, with 11 bases between them. The CDR3 has 14 residues. Germline values: CDR1 SEHNR, CDR2 FQNEAQ (reference sequence). The DNA for the CDR3 is TGTGCCAGCAGCCCAAGCGGACTTAATGAAAAACTGTTTTTT. Translating gives CASSPSGLNEKLFF. Together with reference TRBV7-9 and TRBJ1-4, the CDR3 gives the full variable domain: DTGVSQNPRHKITKRGQNVTFRCDPISEHNRLYWYRQTLGQGPEFLTYFQNEAQLEKSRLLSDRFSAERPKGSFSTLEIQRTEQGDSAMYLCASSPSGLNEKLFFGSGTQLSVL.

On this clone: This sequence is one base from a far larger clone and is likely a read error. The chain recombines TRBV4-1 with TRBJ1-5; D is undetermined. This CDR3 spans 16 amino acids. The germline V gene encodes CDR1 MGHRA and CDR2 YSYEKL. The CDR3 DNA follows: TGCGCCAGCAGCCAAGATGGAGGTTGGAGCAATCAGCCCCGGCATTTT. As protein: CASSQDGGWSNQPRHF.

CDR3 DNA sequence: TGTGCCAGCAGGGCGGGACGGTCGAACACCGGGGAGCTGTTTTTT. Amino acids: CASRAGRSNTGELFF. The chain combines TRBV2 with TRBJ2-2; D may be TRBD2 (6 bases). Germline V lookup: CDR1 SNHLY, CDR2 FYNNEI. The CDR3 has 15 residues. V lost 6 bases, J lost 0 bases, and 11 bases lay in between.

The chain has TRBV10-3 and TRBJ2-3, with 8 positions matching TRBD2. The CDR3 is 13 residues long. V gave up 7 bases and J gave up 5 bases; unmatched junction bases: 5. Per the germline V gene, CDR1 is ENHRY and CDR2 is SYGVKD. The CDR3 nucleotides read TGTGCCATCACGGGGGGGCTGGGAGATACGCAGTATTTT. This codes for CAITGGLGDTQYF.

Ten or more counts support this clone. The sample has other DNA sequences that encode this CDR3 too. The chain recombines TRBV30 with TRBJ2-1; 7 bases are shared with TRBD1. This CDR3 is built from 13 residues. Unmatched junction bases numbered 0, after V lost 1 base and J lost 3 bases. Germline V gene data show CDR1 as GTSNPN and CDR2 as SVGIG (reference sequence). CDR3 in DNA: TGTGCCTGGAGTGGGGACAGCTACAATGAGCAGTTCTTC. Its protein product is CAWSGDSYNEQFF.

The V gene is TRBV29-1, the J gene TRBJ2-5; D ambiguous. The V gene lost 4 bases and the J gene lost 2 bases, with 11 bases spanning the gap. The CDR3 totals 13 residues. The germline V gene has CDR1 SQVTM and CDR2 ANQGSEA. CDR3 residues: CSVVIGPQETQYF. CDR3 nucleotides: TGCAGCGTTGTAATTGGACCGCAAGAGACCCAGTACTTC.

This rearrangement joins TRBV19 to TRBJ1-5; D is unresolved. The CDR3 consists of 15 residues. V shed 4 bases and J shed 1 base, with 11 bases lying between them. The V gene's germline CDR1 is LNHDA and CDR2 SQIVND (reference sequence). The CDR3 here is CASSTWVGSNQPQHF. The CDR3 DNA follows: TGTGCCAGTAGTACGTGGGTAGGCAGCAATCAGCCCCAGCATTTT.

The V and J genes are TRBV11-2 and TRBJ1-2; the match to TRBD1 covers 8 bases. Germline CDR1 reads SGHAT; CDR2 reads FQNNGV. This CDR3 contains 15 residues. J gave up 3 bases and V 3 bases, and 6 bases lay outside the gene matches. The CDR3 sequence is CASSFGQGEYYGYTF. In nucleotides, the CDR3 is TGTGCCAGCAGCTTTGGACAGGGTGAATACTATGGCTACACCTTC.

This clone was seen more than once but under ten times. This chain connects TRBV7-3 to TRBJ2-3, with TRBD2 matching over 11 bases. V shed 5 bases, J shed 0 bases, and the junction held 4 bases outside the gene matches. CDR1 is SGHTA, CDR2 FQGTGA, per germline. The length of the CDR3 is 16 residues. CDR3 amino acids: CASSITSGSSTDTQYF. The CDR3 nucleotides are TGTGCCAGCAGCATTACTAGCGGGAGTAGCACAGATACGCAGTATTTT.

The chain combines TRBV6-6 with TRBJ2-1, with 8 bases lining up with TRBD2. V was pared by 10 bases and J by 3 bases, with 5 bases of the junction left unmatched. Per the germline V gene, CDR1 is MNHNY and CDR2 is SVGAGI (reference sequence). There are 13 residues in the CDR3. The CDR3 loop is CATAAGDYNEQFF. CDR3 nucleotide sequence: TGTGCCACCGCAGCGGGAGACTACAATGAGCAGTTCTTC.

The genes are TRBV5-4 and TRBJ2-7; 7 positions agree with TRBD1. V trimming: 4 bases; J trimming: 4 bases; junction bases outside the gene matches: 11. CDR1 SGHNT and CDR2 YYREEE come from the germline V gene (reference sequence). This CDR3 comprises 15 residues. Written as DNA, the CDR3 is TGTGCCAGCAGCCCAAGACAGGGAATGGCTTACGAGCAGTACTTC. This sequence encodes CASSPRQGMAYEQYF.

This chain uses TRBV28 with TRBJ2-3; 9 positions match TRBD2. The ends lost 4 bases at V and 4 bases at J; junction bases unmatched: 9. Germline CDR1 is MDHEN and CDR2 is SYDVKM. The CDR3 sequence is 16 residues long. CDR3 amino acids: CASSSAGGGRADTQYF. For the CDR3, the DNA is TGTGCCAGCAGTTCCGCCGGGGGCGGGAGGGCAGATACGCAGTATTTT.

As to this clone: The sample has other DNA sequences that encode this CDR3 too. V gene TRBV2 combines with J gene TRBJ1-2; the D gene is possibly TRBD1 (6 bases). The CDR3 spans 13 residues. V lost 3 bases and J 5 bases, leaving 10 bases between the germline ends. CDR1 is SNHLY, CDR2 FYNNEI, per germline. This chain's CDR3 is CASSEAGTYGYTF. As DNA, the CDR3 is TGTGCCAGCAGTGAGGCCGGGACATATGGCTACACCTTC.